This T cell receptor beta chain was captured in a study of blood T cell repertoires in COVID-19. The data were produced by immunoSEQ multiplex PCR, yet TCRdb's version contains in-frame clones alone and is incomplete. In the table there are 60,000 to 65,000 clones, over 60% of which are singletons. The germline V gene has CDR1 LGHNA and CDR2 YNFKEQ. After removal of 4 bases from V and 8 bases from J, the junction contained 9 bases not matched to a gene. The CDR3 loop spans 17 amino acids. The clonotype was recovered from a woman between 65 and 79 years old with COVID-19, enrolled during active disease. Sequencing used peripheral blood. V usage is TRBV4-2 and J usage is TRBJ2-1; 15 bases fit TRBD2. The CDR3 protein is CASSPGLAGGPVHEQFF. CDR3 DNA sequence: TGTGCCAGCAGCCCTGGACTAGCGGGGGGGCCGGTCCATGAGCAGTTCTTC.